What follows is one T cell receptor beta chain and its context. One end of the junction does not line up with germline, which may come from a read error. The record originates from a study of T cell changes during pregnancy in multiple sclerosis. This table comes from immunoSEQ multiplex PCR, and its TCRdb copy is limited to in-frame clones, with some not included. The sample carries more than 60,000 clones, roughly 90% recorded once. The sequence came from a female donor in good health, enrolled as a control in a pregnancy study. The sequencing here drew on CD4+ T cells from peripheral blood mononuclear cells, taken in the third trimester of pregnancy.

CDR3 loop: CASSPRQTKTQYF. CDR3 nucleotides: TGTGCTAGCAGCCCAAGACAGACCAAGACCCAGTACTTC. The genes are TRBV7-7 and TRBJ2-5; a possible D gene is TRBD1 (5 bases). This CDR3 comprises 13 residues. The germline V gene has CDR1 SSHAT and CDR2 FNYEAQ (reference sequence).